The sequence of this TCR beta chain was determined in a study of CD8+CD57+ T cells in acquired aplastic anemia. Study as a whole: 3 to 3.5 ug was the average amount of DNA from sorted CD4+ and CD8+ cells. Broader study findings: Comparison of patients with controls identified around 30 shared CD8+ CDR3 sequences.

The authors sequenced patients whose flow cytometry had shown CD8+CD57+ cell expansion. Remarks on this clonotype: Its target is unknown.

The germline V gene has CDR1 LNHDA and CDR2 SQIVND (reference sequence). This CDR3 is 16 amino acids long. V was cut by 1 base and J by 3 bases, with 15 bases left in between. Both TCR beta VDJ combination and CDR3 sequence profiling were carried out. Genomic DNA was the template for this profiling. TCRdb ran MiXCR on the reads and lists one entry per CDR3 protein. The sample contains 150,000 to 200,000 distinct CDR3 sequences, around half of which appear only once. The specimen was sorted CD4+, CD8+, or CD8+CD57+ T cells (not recorded which) from PBMCs. The clonotype was recovered from a human donor with aplastic anemia. V gene TRBV19 combines with J gene TRBJ2-5; no firm D call. CDR3 residues: CASSIGSGQSKETQYF. The CDR3 DNA is TGTGCCAGTAGTATAGGTAGTGGGCAGTCCAAAGAGACCCAGTACTTC.